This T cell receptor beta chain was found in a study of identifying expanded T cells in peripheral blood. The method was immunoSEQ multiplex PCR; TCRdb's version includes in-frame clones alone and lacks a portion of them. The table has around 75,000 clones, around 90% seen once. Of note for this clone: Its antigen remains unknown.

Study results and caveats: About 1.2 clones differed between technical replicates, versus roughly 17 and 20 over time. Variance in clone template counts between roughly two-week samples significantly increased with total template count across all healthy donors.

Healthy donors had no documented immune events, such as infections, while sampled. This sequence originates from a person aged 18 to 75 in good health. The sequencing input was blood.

CDR3 residues: CASSVGGRRFDTEAFF. The CDR3 DNA sequence: TGTGCCAGCAGCGTAGGTGGGAGGAGGTTCGACACTGAAGCTTTCTTT. The V call is TRBV9, the J call TRBJ1-1; no firm D call. Trimming removed 0 bases at V and 3 bases at J, with 15 bases between. CDR1 and CDR2 from the germline V gene are SGDLS and YYNGEE. The CDR3 is made up of 16 amino acids.